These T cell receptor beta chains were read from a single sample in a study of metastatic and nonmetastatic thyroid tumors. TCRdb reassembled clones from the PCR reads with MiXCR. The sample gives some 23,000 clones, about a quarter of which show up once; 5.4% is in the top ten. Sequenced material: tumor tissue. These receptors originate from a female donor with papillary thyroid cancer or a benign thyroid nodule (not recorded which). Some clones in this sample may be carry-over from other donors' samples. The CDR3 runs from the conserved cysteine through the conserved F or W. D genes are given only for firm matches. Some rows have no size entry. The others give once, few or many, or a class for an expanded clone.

CDR3 protein: CASSFKGGGSTEAFF
CDR3 DNA: TGTGCCAGCAGCTTCAAGGGTGGTGGGTCGACTGAAGCTTTCTTT
clone size: many
J gene: TRBJ1-1
D gene: NA
V gene: TRBV5-6

CDR3 protein: CASSVGPGVSGNTIYF
CDR3 DNA: TGTGCCAGCAGCGTAGGCCCAGGGGTCTCTGGAAACACCATATATTTT
clone size: few
J gene: TRBJ1-3
D gene: NA
V gene: TRBV6-2/TRBV6-3

CDR3 protein: CASTPDRGRDYGYTF
CDR3 DNA: TGTGCCAGCACCCCAGACAGGGGAAGAGACTATGGCTACACCTTC
clone size: few
J gene: TRBJ1-2
D gene: TRBD1
V gene: TRBV6-1

CDR3 protein: CASSIIGSYNEQFF
CDR3 DNA: TGTGCCAGTAGTATAATCGGCTCCTACAATGAGCAGTTCTTC
clone size: few
J gene: TRBJ2-1
D gene: NA
V gene: TRBV19

CDR3 protein: CATSDSGGGDPYEQYF
CDR3 DNA: TGTGCCACCAGTGATTCTGGAGGGGGTGATCCCTACGAGCAGTACTTC
clone size: medium-sized
J gene: TRBJ2-7
D gene: NA
V gene: TRBV24-1

CDR3 protein: CATSDSLSDEQFF
CDR3 DNA: TGTGCCACCAGTGATTCTCTAAGCGATGAGCAGTTCTTC
clone size: few
J gene: TRBJ2-1
D gene: NA
V gene: TRBV24-1

CDR3 protein: CASTRDGGTGELFF
CDR3 DNA: TGTGCCTCCACCCGGGACGGAGGGACCGGGGAGCTGTTTTTT
clone size: many
J gene: TRBJ2-2
D gene: NA
V gene: TRBV30

CDR3 protein: CASSLGSGASGGAVANFLTF
CDR3 DNA: TGTGCCAGCAGCTTAGGATCCGGGGCTAGCGGGGGGGCCGTGGCCAACTTCCTTACTTTC
clone size: NA
J gene: TRBJ2-6
D gene: TRBD2
V gene: TRBV11-2

CDR3 protein: CSAPPRPPAGNTEAFF
CDR3 DNA: TGCAGTGCTCCCCCAAGGCCCCCGGCAGGGAACACTGAAGCTTTCTTT
clone size: NA
J gene: TRBJ1-1
D gene: NA
V gene: TRBV20-1

CDR3 protein: CASSTVAGSPYEQYF
CDR3 DNA: TGTGCCAGCAGCACCGTGGCGGGGAGCCCCTACGAGCAGTACTTC
clone size: NA
J gene: TRBJ2-7
D gene: NA
V gene: TRBV7-8